Given below is one T cell receptor (beta chain) in context. No DNA is shown, since the ends of the CDR3 on it are uncertain; the CDR3 is the one TCRdb lists. Some clones are missing from TCRdb's copy, which holds only in-frame ones; the method was immunoSEQ multiplex PCR. The table lists around 84,000 clones, around 88% of them singletons. From germline, CDR1 is MNHNY and CDR2 SVGAGI (reference sequence). Termini included, the CDR3 measures 13 amino acids. These data belong to a study of T cell responses to AZD1222 COVID-19 vaccine. The clonotype comes from an adult in good health. Sequencing used peripheral blood, obtained on day 0 of MenACWY control vaccination. V is TRBV6-6 and J is TRBJ1-2; the listed D gene, TRBD1, was not tested against the DNA. CDR3 sequence reads: CASSSGQGHGYTF.